This TCR beta chain was retrieved from a study of T-cell memory formation after mild COVID-19 (dated by TCRdb to the early 2020s). With respect to the entire study: Most TCR sequence clusters were specific to one of the two donors. Longitudinal TCRalpha and TCRbeta repertoire sequencing tracked T-cell clones expanding and contracting after mild COVID-19 in a couple of donors. The cohort was made up of two young adult volunteers, one female and one male, who were previously healthy. The full study reports these points: Clones that contracted from day 15 to 85 showed balanced CD4/CD8 phenotypes, whereas a second wave of clones that expanded from day 15 to 37 leaned towards CD4+. Some responding clones were detected in pre-infection memory, suggesting pre-existing cross-reactive memory T cells joined the SARS-CoV-2 response. Contracting CD4+ clones were located mainly in the CM and EM memory subsets, whereas CD8+ clones were found to be enriched in EMRA. SARS-CoV-2 specificity was not confirmed for the second-wave clones peaking on day 37. The study covered only a couple of mild cases, and larger cohorts including severe cases with pre-infection samples were considered necessary.

TCRdb shows the sequencer as Illumina NovaSeq 6000. TCRalpha and TCRbeta cDNA libraries were constructed by 5'RACE with constant-segment primers, with sample barcodes and unique molecular identifiers being introduced. RNA was extracted from every sample with Trizol reagent. Library amplification was performed in two PCR steps, and a second sample barcode and Illumina TruSeq adapters were introduced in the second step. Libraries were sequenced on an Illumina NovaSeq with 2 x 150 bp paired-end reads. Concerning the study's data processing: The reads were demultiplexed and collapsed into UMI-guided consensus sequences using migec v1.2.7. Using mixcr v2.1.11, UMI consensuses were aligned to TRA and TRB V and J templates and then assembled into clonotypes. Expanded or contracted clonotypes were those called significant by both edgeR and NoisET, with noise models trained on biological replicates. edgeR calls used a false discovery rate-adjusted p below 0.01 and a log2 fold-change threshold of 1. As an exploratory analysis of dynamics, PCA with hierarchical clustering was applied to max-normalized trajectories of the 1000 most abundant clonotypes. Separately sequenced CD4+ and CD8+ repertoires were used to assign a CD4 or CD8 phenotype to each responding clone. Using fastp at Q25 and MiXCR, TCRdb reprocessed the public reads and kept productive beta chains. Records with the same CDR3 protein are collapsed into one entry carrying the most frequent genes and DNA. These V and J calls derive from TCRdb rather than the authors' analysis. In all, the sample holds over 150,000 distinct CDR3 sequences, and about 18% of those were seen once. The top ten hold approximately 4% of the sample.

The CDR3, from cysteine to phenylalanine, totals 15 residues. The kept DNA is CDR3 alone, 45 bases in frame from the first base. The CDR1 and CDR2 encoded by the germline V gene are MDHEN and SYDVKM. V is reduced by 4 bases and J by 2 bases, leaving a spacing of 13 bases between them. This clonotype was observed at least ten times. Its recognized antigen is unknown. Base qualities are not recorded, but no much larger clone differs from it by a single base. Ficoll-Paque density gradient centrifugation was the method used to isolate PBMCs. Material: PBMCs or a T cell subset sorted from them (not recorded which). The sequence derives from a man aged 18 to 29 who had mild COVID-19 (a few samples of this study predate the infection). The sample titles of this study are shuffled in the database, so cell type and time point are left out; the donor was told from shared clones. The chain is assembled from TRBV28 and TRBJ2-3; D gene: possibly TRBD2, on 6 matching bases. The nucleotide sequence is given as TGTGCCAGCAGTTCCCTTAGCGGACCCACAGATACGCAGTATTTT. It codes for CASSSLSGPTDTQYF.